This TCR beta chain emerged from a study of cytomegalovirus exposure and HLA in healthy donors. Whole-study results and caveats: Later analysis suggested links between common viral pathogens and several top significant clusters.

PCR amplification relied on 60 Vbeta primers (plus 13 Jbeta primers). Data came from immunoSEQ multiplex PCR; TCRdb stores just in-frame clones and leaves some out. The sample includes under 40,000 clones, approximately 80% of them seen just once. Of note for this clone: The antigen is undetermined.

Sequences were obtained from PBMCs. The origin of this receptor is a male donor in good health and CMV-seronegative.

The CDR3 spells CASKDTGANVLTF. CDR3 in DNA: TGTGCCAGCAAAGACACTGGGGCCAACGTCCTGACTTTC. J is TRBJ2-6 and V is TRBV6-4, with no clear D. This CDR3 contains 13 residues. V dropped 7 bases and J dropped 2 bases, with 6 bases sitting between them. Germline V CDR1 and CDR2: MRHNA, SNTAGT.